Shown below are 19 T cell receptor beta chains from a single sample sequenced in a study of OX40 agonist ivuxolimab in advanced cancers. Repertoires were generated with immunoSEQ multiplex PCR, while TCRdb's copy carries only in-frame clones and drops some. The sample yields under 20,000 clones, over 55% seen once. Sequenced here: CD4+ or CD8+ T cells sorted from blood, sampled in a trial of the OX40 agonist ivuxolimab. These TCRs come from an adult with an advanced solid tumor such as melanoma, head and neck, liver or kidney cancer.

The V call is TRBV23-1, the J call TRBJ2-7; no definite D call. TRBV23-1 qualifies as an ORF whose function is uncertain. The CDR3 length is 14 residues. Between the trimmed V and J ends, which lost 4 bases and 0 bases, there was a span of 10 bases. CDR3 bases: TGCGCCAGCAGTCTGTACTTGGGCTCCTACGAGCAGTACTTC. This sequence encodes CASSLYLGSYEQYF.

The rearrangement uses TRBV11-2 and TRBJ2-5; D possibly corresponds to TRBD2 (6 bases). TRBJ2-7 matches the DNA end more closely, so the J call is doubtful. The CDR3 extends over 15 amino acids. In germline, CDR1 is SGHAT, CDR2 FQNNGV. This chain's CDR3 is CASSFTGGASYEQYF. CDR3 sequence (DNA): TGTGCCAGCAGCTTTACCGGGGGTGCCTCCTACGAGCAGTACTTC.

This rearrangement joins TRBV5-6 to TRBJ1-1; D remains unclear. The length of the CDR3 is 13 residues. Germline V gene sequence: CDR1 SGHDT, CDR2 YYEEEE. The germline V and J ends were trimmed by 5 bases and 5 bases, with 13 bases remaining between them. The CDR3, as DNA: TGTGCCAGCAGAATGGGCTCCGGGACTGAAGCTTTCTTT. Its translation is CASRMGSGTEAFF.

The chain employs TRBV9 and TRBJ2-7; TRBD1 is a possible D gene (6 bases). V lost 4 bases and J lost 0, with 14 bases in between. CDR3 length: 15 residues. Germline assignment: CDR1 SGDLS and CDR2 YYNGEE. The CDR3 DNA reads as TGTGCCAGCAGCCTGGGGGCTCGGGGCTCCTACGAGCAGTACTTC. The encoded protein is CASSLGARGSYEQYF.

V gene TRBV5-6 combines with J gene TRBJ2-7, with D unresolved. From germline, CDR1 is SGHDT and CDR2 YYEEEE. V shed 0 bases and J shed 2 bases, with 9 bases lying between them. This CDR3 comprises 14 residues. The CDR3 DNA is TGTGCCAGCAGCTTGGGATACACCACCTACGAGCAGTACTTC. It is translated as CASSLGYTTYEQYF.

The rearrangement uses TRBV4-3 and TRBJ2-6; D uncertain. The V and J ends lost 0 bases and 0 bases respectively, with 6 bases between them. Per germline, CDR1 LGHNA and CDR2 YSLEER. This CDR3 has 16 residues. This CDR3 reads CASSQDGSSGANVLTF. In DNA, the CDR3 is TGCGCCAGCAGCCAAGATGGTAGCTCTGGGGCCAACGTCCTGACTTTC.

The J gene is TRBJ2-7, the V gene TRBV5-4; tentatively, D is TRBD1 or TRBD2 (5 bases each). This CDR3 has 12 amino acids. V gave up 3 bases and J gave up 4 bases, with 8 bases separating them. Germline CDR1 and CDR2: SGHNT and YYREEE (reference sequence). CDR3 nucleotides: TGTGCCAGCAGCTCTGGGGGTTACGAGCAGTACTTC. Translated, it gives CASSSGGYEQYF. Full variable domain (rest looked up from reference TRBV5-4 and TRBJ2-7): ETGVTQSPTHLIKTRGQQVTLRCSSQSGHNTVSWYQQALGQGPQFIFQYYREEENGRGNFPPRFSGLQFPNYSSELNVNALELDDSALYLCASSSGGYEQYFGPGTRLTVT.

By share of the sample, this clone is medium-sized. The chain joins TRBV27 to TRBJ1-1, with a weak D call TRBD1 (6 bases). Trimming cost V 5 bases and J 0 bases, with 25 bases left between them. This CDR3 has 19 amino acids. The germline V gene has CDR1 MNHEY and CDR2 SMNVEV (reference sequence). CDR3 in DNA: TGTGCCAGCAGTCCCTCGGAGGGGGGGCGCAGGCTATTGAACACTGAAGCTTTCTTT. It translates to CASSPSEGGRRLLNTEAFF.

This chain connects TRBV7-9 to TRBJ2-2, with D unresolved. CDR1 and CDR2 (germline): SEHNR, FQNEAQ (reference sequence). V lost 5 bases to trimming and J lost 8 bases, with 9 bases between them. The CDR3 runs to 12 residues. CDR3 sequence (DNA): TGTGCCAGCAGCAACAAGGTTGGGGAGCTGTTTTTT. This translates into CASSNKVGELFF.

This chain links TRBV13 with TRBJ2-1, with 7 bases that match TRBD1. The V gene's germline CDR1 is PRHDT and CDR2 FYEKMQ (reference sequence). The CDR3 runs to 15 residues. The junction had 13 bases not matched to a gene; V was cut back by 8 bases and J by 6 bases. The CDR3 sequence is CASRMHDRASNEQFF. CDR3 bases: TGTGCCAGCCGCATGCACGACAGGGCAAGCAATGAGCAGTTCTTC.

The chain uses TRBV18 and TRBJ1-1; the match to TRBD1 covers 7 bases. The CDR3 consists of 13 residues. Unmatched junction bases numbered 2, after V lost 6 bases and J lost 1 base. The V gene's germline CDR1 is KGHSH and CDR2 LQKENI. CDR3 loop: CASSDRANTEAFF. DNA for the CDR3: TGTGCCAGCTCCGACAGGGCGAACACTGAAGCTTTCTTT.

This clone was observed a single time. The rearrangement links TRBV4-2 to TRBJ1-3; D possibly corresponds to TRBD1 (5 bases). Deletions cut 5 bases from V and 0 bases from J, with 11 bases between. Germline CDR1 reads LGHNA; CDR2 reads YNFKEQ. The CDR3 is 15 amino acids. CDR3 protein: CASSTTDSSGNTIYF. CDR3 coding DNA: TGTGCCAGCAGCACCACCGACAGCTCTGGAAACACCATATATTTT.

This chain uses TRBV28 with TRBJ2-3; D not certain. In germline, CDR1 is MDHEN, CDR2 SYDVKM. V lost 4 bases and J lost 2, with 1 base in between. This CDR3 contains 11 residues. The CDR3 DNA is TGTGCCAGCAGTTACACAGATACGCAGTATTTT. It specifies CASSYTDTQYF.

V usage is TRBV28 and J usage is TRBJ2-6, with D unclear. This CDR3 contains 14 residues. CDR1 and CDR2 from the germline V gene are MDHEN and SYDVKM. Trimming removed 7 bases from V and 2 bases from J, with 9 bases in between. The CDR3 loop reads CASIGVTGANVLTF. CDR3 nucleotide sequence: TGTGCCAGCATTGGCGTTACTGGGGCCAACGTCCTGACTTTC.

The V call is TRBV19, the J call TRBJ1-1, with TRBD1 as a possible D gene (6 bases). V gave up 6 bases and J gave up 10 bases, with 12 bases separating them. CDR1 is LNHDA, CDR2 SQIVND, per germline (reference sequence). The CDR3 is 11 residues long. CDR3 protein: CASRSVRGAFF. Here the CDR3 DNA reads TGTGCCAGTAGATCAGTCAGGGGAGCTTTCTTT. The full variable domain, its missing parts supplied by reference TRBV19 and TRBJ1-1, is DGGITQSPKYLFRKEGQNVTLSCEQNLNHDAMYWYRQDPGQGLRLIYYSQIVNDFQKGDIAEGYSVSREKKESFPLTVTSAQKNPTAFYLCASRSVRGAFFGQGTRLTVV.

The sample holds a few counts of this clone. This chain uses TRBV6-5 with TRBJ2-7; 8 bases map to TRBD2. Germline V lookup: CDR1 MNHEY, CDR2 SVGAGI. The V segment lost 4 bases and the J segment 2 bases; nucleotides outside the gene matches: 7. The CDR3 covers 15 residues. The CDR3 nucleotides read TGTGCCAGCAGTTCGCAGAGCGGGGGTGCCTACGAGCAGTACTTC. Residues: CASSSQSGGAYEQYF.

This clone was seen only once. The CDR3 coding sequence is TGTGCCAGCAGCCCGGGGGGACACAGCTATCGGAACACTGAAGCTTTCTTT. Amino acids: CASSPGGHSYRNTEAFF. This chain links TRBV5-8 with TRBJ1-1, with a possible D match to TRBD1 (6 bases). This CDR3 is 17 amino acids long. Trimming took 4 bases from V and 1 from J, leaving 20 bases between them. The V gene's germline CDR1 is SGHTS and CDR2 YDEGEE.

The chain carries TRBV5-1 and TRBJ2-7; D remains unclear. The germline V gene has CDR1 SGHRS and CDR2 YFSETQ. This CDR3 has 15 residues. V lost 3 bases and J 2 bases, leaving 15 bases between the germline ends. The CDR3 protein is CASSSTLTRTYEQYF. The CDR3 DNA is TGCGCCAGCAGCTCGACATTGACACGTACCTACGAGCAGTACTTC.

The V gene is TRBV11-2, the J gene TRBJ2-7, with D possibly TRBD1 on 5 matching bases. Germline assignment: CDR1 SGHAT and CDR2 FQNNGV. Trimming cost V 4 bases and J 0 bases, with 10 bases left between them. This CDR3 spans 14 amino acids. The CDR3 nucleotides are TGTGCCAGCAGCTCCAGGGATAGCTCCTACGAGCAGTACTTC. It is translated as CASSSRDSSYEQYF.